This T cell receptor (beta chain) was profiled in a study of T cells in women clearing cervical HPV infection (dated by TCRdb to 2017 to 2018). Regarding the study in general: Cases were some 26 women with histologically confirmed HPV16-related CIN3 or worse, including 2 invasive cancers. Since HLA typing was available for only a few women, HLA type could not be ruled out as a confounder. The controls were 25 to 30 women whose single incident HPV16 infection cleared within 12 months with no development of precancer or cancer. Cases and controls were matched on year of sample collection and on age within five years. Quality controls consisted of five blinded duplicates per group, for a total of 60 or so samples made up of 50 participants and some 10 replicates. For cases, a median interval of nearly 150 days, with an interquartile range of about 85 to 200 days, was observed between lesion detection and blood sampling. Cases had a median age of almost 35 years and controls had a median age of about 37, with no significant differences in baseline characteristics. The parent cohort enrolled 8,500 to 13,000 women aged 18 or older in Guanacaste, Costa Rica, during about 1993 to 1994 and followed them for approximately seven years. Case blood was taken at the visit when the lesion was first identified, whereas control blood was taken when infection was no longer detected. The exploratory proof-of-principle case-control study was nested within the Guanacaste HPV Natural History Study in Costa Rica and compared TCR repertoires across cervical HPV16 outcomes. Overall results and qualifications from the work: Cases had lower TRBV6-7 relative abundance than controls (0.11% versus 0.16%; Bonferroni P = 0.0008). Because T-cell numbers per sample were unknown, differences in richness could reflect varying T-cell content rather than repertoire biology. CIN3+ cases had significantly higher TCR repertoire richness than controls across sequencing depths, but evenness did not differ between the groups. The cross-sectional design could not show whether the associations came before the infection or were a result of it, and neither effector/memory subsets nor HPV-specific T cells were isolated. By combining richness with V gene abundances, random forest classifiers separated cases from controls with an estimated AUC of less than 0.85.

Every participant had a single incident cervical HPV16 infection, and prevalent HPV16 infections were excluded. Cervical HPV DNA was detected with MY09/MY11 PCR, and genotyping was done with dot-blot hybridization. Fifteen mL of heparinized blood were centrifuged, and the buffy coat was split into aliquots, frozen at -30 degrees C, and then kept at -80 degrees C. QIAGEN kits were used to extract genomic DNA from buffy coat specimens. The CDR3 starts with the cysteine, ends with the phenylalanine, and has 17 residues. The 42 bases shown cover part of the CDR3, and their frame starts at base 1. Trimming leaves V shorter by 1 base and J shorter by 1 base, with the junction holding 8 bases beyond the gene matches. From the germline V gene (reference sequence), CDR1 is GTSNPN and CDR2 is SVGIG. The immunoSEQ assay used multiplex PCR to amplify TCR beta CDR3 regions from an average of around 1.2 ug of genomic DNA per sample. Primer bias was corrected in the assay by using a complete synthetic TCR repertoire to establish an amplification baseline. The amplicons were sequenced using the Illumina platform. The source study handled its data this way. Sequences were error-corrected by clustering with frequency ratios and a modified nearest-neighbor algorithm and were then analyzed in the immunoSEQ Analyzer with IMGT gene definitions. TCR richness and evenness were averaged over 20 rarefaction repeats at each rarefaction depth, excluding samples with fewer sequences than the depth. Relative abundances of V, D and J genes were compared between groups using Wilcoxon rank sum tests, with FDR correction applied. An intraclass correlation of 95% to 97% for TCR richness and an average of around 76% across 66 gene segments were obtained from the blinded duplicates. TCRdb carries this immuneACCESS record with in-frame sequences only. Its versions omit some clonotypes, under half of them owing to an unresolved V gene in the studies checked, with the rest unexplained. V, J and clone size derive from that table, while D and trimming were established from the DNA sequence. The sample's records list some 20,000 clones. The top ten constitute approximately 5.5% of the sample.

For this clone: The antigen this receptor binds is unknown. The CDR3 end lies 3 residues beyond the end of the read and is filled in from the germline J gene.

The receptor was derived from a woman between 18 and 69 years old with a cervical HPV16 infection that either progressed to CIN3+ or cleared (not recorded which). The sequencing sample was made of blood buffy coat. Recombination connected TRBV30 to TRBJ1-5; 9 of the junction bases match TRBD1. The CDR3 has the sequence CAWSGGQGRWSNQPQHF. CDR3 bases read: TGTGCCTGGAGTGGTGGACAGGGGCGATGGAGCAATCAGCCC.